These 6 T cell receptor beta chains share one sample of origin, sequenced in a study of monozygotic twins with inflammatory bowel disease. TCRdb reprocessed the 5' RACE reads and keeps a single row for each CDR3 protein, giving no DNA. This sample carries over 200,000 distinct CDR3 sequences, with around 7.6% going to the ten biggest clones. Sequenced sample: blood. All receptors derive from a human donor with ulcerative colitis or Crohn's disease, or a healthy co-twin of an affected twin (not recorded which).

The chain has TRBV5-6 and TRBJ2-7; lacking DNA, the TRBD2 call made by TCRdb goes unchecked. This CDR3 has 15 amino acids. Germline CDR1 is SGHDT and CDR2 is YYEEEE. CDR3 region: CASRRWEARSYEQYF.

V gene TRBV18 combines with J gene TRBJ2-5. Germline V lookup: CDR1 KGHSH, CDR2 LQKENI. The CDR3 length is 13 residues. Here the CDR3 reads CASSAILLETQYF.

The V gene is TRBV11-2, the J gene TRBJ2-5; TCRdb selects TRBD2, and the lack of DNA leaves this call unchecked. The germline V gene has CDR1 SGHAT and CDR2 FQNNGV. The CDR3 loop spans 20 amino acids. The CDR3 protein is CASSRPSGTSGRRGQETQYF. Looking up the rest from reference TRBV11-2 and TRBJ2-5 gives the full variable domain: EAGVAQSPRYKIIEKRQSVAFWCNPISGHATLYWYQQILGQGPKLLIQFQNNGVVDDSQLPKDRFSAERLKGVDSTLKIQPAKLEDSAVYLCASSRPSGTSGRRGQETQYFGPGTRLLVL.

The chain uses TRBV7-9 and TRBJ2-7; TCRdb reports TRBD2, a call that lacks DNA to check it against. The CDR3 sequence is 15 residues long. From germline, CDR1 is SEHNR and CDR2 FQNEAQ (reference sequence). The CDR3 loop reads CASTTLAGGPNEQYF.

The chain links TRBV12-3 or TRBV12-4 to TRBJ1-1; the D call of TRBD1 rests on TCRdb alone, since no DNA is present to check it. CDR3 length equals 12 residues. CDR3 loop: CASSPGGGSAFF.

The rearrangement links TRBV9 to TRBJ2-2. The CDR3 is made up of 13 amino acids. Germline loops: CDR1 SGDLS, CDR2 YYNGEE. The CDR3 loop is CASSGRNTGELFF.